This T cell receptor beta chain was recorded in a study of blood T cell repertoires in COVID-19. Sequencing used immunoSEQ multiplex PCR; TCRdb keeps in-frame clones, though not all of them. This sample has approximately 240,000 clones, with roughly 80% found just once. Looked up from germline, CDR1 is MNHNY and CDR2 is SVGAGI (reference sequence). There are 14 residues in the CDR3. V was cut by 7 bases and J by 4 bases, with 16 bases left in between. The TCR comes from an older woman who had recovered from COVID-19. The sample taken for sequencing was peripheral blood. The J gene is TRBJ1-1, the V gene TRBV6-6; D is perhaps TRBD1 (6 bases). CDR3 in amino acids: CASTQTGGGTEAFF. The CDR3 nucleotides read TGTGCCAGCACCCAGACGGGAGGGGGCACTGAAGCTTTCTTT.